A single sample is the source of the 30 T cell receptor beta chains below, sequenced in a study of cytomegalovirus exposure and HLA in healthy donors. PCR involved 60 Vbeta and 13 Jbeta primers. The protocol was immunoSEQ multiplex PCR, while the TCRdb copy is restricted to in-frame clones and leaves out a portion. The table has under 200,000 clones, 68% seen once. The sample comprised PBMCs. These receptors were collected from a woman aged 35 to 49 in good health and CMV-seropositive.

The chain links TRBV7-3 to TRBJ1-1, with D possibly matching TRBD1 (6 bases). The V and J ends lost 5 bases and 5 bases respectively, with 15 bases between them. CDR1 and CDR2 from the germline V gene are SGHTA and FQGTGA. This CDR3 has 14 amino acids. The CDR3 DNA is TGTGCCAGCAGCACAGGGAGTCGCGGGACTGAAGCTTTCTTT. Translated, it gives CASSTGSRGTEAFF.

J is TRBJ1-2 and V is TRBV28, with D perhaps matching TRBD1 (5 bases). The germline CDR1 and CDR2 sequences are MDHEN and SYDVKM. The germline V and J ends were trimmed by 10 bases and 4 bases, with 13 bases remaining between them. This CDR3 spans 12 amino acids. CDR3 nucleotide sequence: TGTGCCACAAATGGGGGGGGCTATGGCTACACCTTC. Amino acids: CATNGGGYGYTF.

The rearrangement uses TRBV6-4 and TRBJ2-1; D remains unclear. V was shortened by 4 bases and J by 5 bases, with 9 bases between the two germline ends. Germline V gives CDR1 MRHNA, CDR2 SNTAGT. There are 13 residues in the CDR3. CDR3: CASSAELDNEQFF. The CDR3 DNA follows: TGTGCCAGCAGTGCCGAGCTAGACAATGAGCAGTTCTTC.

This chain joins TRBV6-6 and TRBJ2-1, with 10 bases matching TRBD2. The CDR3 loop spans 15 amino acids. V lost 6 bases, J lost 2 bases, and 4 bases stayed unmatched. CDR1 is MNHNY, CDR2 SVGAGI, per germline (reference sequence). This chain's CDR3 is CASSTLAGAYNEQFF. The CDR3 DNA is TGTGCCAGCAGCACGCTAGCGGGGGCCTACAATGAGCAGTTCTTC.

This clone was counted only a few times. This chain joins TRBV5-6 and TRBJ2-7; D gene uncertain. Germline assignment: CDR1 SGHDT and CDR2 YYEEEE. Deletions cut 0 bases from V and 6 bases from J, with 16 bases between. CDR3 length equals 15 residues. CDR3 sequence reads: CASSLGVPSYGEQYF. In DNA, the CDR3 is TGTGCCAGCAGCTTGGGAGTCCCTAGTTATGGCGAGCAGTACTTC.

This clone appeared once. This chain links TRBV11-1 with TRBJ1-2; the match to TRBD1 covers 7 bases. V dropped 5 bases and J dropped 8; count of bases not matched to a gene: 14. The CDR3 sequence is 15 residues long. CDR1 is SGHAT and CDR2 is FQDESV in the germline V gene (reference sequence). The CDR3 spells CASSARRGRPTGYTF. CDR3 bases: TGTGCCAGCAGCGCTCGAAGGGGGCGGCCGACAGGCTACACCTTC. The entire variable domain, with the rest obtained from reference TRBV11-1 and TRBJ1-2, is as follows: EAEVAQSPRYKITEKSQAVAFWCDPISGHATLYWYRQILGQGPELLVQFQDESVVDDSQLPKDRFSAERLKGVDSTLKIQPAELGDSAMYLCASSARRGRPTGYTFGSGTRLTVV.

The chain is built from TRBV19 and TRBJ2-4; maybe TRBD2 (5 bases). The CDR3 is 15 amino acids. Trimming left V 8 bases short and J 3 bases short, with 17 bases between. Looked up from germline, CDR1 is LNHDA and CDR2 is SQIVND (reference sequence). The CDR3 reads CASGGRLGGKNIQYF. In DNA, the CDR3 is TGTGCCAGTGGTGGGAGACTTGGTGGCAAAAACATTCAGTACTTC.

The J gene is TRBJ1-4, the V gene TRBV5-1; 7 bases fit TRBD1. The CDR3 loop spans 12 amino acids. Losses at the gene ends were 4 bases for V and 13 bases for J; bases not matched to a gene: 7. Germline CDR1 SGHRS, CDR2 YFSETQ. The CDR3 coding sequence is TGCGCCAGCAGCCTCGAGGGGGCTTCACTGTTTTTT. It yields the protein CASSLEGASLFF.

The chain links TRBV6-6 to TRBJ2-1; D may be TRBD1 (6 bases). Trimming took off 9 bases at V and 0 bases at J, with 9 bases between the two ends. In germline, CDR1 is MNHNY, CDR2 SVGAGI (reference sequence). The CDR3 runs to 13 residues. The CDR3 region has the DNA TGTGCCAGTAACAGGGACTCCTACAATGAGCAGTTCTTC. Translating gives CASNRDSYNEQFF.

The chain combines TRBV11-2 with TRBJ2-1; D is possibly TRBD2 (5 bases). Germline loops: CDR1 SGHAT, CDR2 FQNNGV. V was trimmed by 5 bases and J by 2 bases, leaving 10 bases between them. This CDR3 has 14 residues. The CDR3 sequence: CASSPGVTYNEQFF. CDR3 bases: TGTGCCAGCAGCCCCGGGGTTACCTACAATGAGCAGTTCTTC. Complete variable domain (other parts from reference TRBV11-2 and TRBJ2-1): EAGVAQSPRYKIIEKRQSVAFWCNPISGHATLYWYQQILGQGPKLLIQFQNNGVVDDSQLPKDRFSAERLKGVDSTLKIQPAKLEDSAVYLCASSPGVTYNEQFFGPGTRLTVL.

The CDR3 sequence is CASSWHPGEPRSSYEQYF. The CDR3 DNA reads as TGTGCCAGCAGCTGGCACCCCGGGGAGCCAAGGAGCTCCTACGAGCAGTACTTC. The V call is TRBV7-3, the J call TRBJ2-7, with D perhaps TRBD2 (5 bases). Germline V gives CDR1 SGHTA, CDR2 FQGTGA. The ends were cut back, 4 bases at V and 0 bases at J, with 22 bases in the middle. The CDR3 length is 18 residues.

The rearrangement links TRBV28 to TRBJ2-5; 10 nucleotides match TRBD1. V was clipped by 5 bases and J by 5 bases; unmatched bases: 5. The CDR3 consists of 14 residues. Germline lookup yields CDR1 MDHEN and CDR2 SYDVKM. The CDR3 DNA reads TGTGCCAGCAGTACAACGGACAGGGGGGAGACCCAGTACTTC. Translating gives CASSTTDRGETQYF.

V is TRBV18 and J is TRBJ2-3; TRBD1 might be the D (6 bases). Per germline, CDR1 KGHSH and CDR2 LQKENI. V lost 2 bases and J 3 bases, leaving 9 bases between the germline ends. The CDR3 is 14 residues long. The CDR3 is CASSPVGATDTQYF. CDR3 in DNA: TGTGCCAGCTCACCAGTGGGGGCAACAGATACGCAGTATTTT.

A single count supports this clone. The chain has TRBV19 and TRBJ1-5; the match to TRBD1 covers 8 bases. The CDR3 length is 17 residues. Per the germline V gene, CDR1 is LNHDA and CDR2 is SQIVND (reference sequence). V was pared by 8 bases and J by 0 bases, with 12 bases of the junction left unmatched. The CDR3 DNA sequence: TGTGCCAGTTCAGGGGGCCCTTCGGGGAATAGCAATCAGCCCCAGCATTTT. This sequence encodes CASSGGPSGNSNQPQHF.

The V call is TRBV28, the J call TRBJ1-1, with D perhaps matching TRBD1 (6 bases). CDR1 MDHEN and CDR2 SYDVKM come from the germline V gene. This CDR3 has 15 amino acids. V lost 1 base and J 6 bases, leaving 15 bases between the germline ends. The CDR3 coding sequence is TGTGCCAGCAGTTTATCGGGGGGCTCGGGCCCTGAAGCTTTCTTT. The encoded protein is CASSLSGGSGPEAFF.

The chain uses TRBV7-6 and TRBJ2-7; the match to TRBD2 covers 14 bases. The ends lost 1 base at V and 5 bases at J; junction bases unmatched: 10. The CDR3 has 18 residues. CDR1 and CDR2 from the germline V gene are SGHVS and FNYEAQ. CDR3 protein: CASSLGEGLAGVHHEQYF. In nucleotides, the CDR3 is TGTGCCAGCAGCTTAGGCGAGGGACTAGCGGGAGTTCACCACGAGCAGTACTTC.

This chain joins TRBV9 and TRBJ2-1; unclear D gene. Per the germline V gene, CDR1 is SGDLS and CDR2 is YYNGEE. The CDR3 length is 16 residues. V was clipped by 0 bases and J by 0 bases, with 10 bases between them. Here the CDR3 reads CASSVAWSSSYNEQFF. In DNA form, the CDR3 reads TGTGCCAGCAGCGTAGCTTGGAGTAGCTCCTACAATGAGCAGTTCTTC.

Only a few counts were recorded for this clone. The chain carries TRBV5-1 and TRBJ2-1; D remains ambiguous. The ends were cut back, 7 bases at V and 7 bases at J, with 9 bases in the middle. This CDR3 comprises 11 residues. CDR1 and CDR2 (germline): SGHRS, YFSETQ. The CDR3 loop is CASQARNEQFF. The CDR3 DNA follows: TGCGCCAGCCAAGCTAGGAATGAGCAGTTCTTC.

This chain uses TRBV19 with TRBJ1-1; TRBD1 is a possible D gene (5 bases). The germline V gene encodes CDR1 LNHDA and CDR2 SQIVND (reference sequence). Trimming cost V 3 bases and J 6 bases, with 11 bases left between them. CDR3 size: 13 residues. This CDR3 reads CASSIDRGAEAFF. The CDR3 bases are TGTGCCAGTAGTATCGACCGGGGGGCTGAAGCTTTCTTT.

The rearrangement links TRBV28 to TRBJ1-5; D possibly corresponds to TRBD1 (6 bases). With 6 bases removed from V and 3 bases from J, the gap between germline ends came to 12 bases. Germline-derived CDR1 and CDR2 are MDHEN and SYDVKM. This CDR3 has 14 residues. CDR3 residues: CASRLQGFNQPQHF. The CDR3 nucleotides read TGTGCCAGCAGACTACAGGGATTCAATCAGCCCCAGCATTTT.

This clone appeared once. The chain joins TRBV7-2 to TRBJ2-7; 11 bases agree with TRBD2. Losses at the gene ends were 7 bases for V and 5 bases for J; bases not matched to a gene: 19. CDR3 size: 18 residues. The V gene's germline CDR1 is SGHTA and CDR2 FQGNSA. The CDR3: CASNTTGRASGRTNEQYF. The CDR3 bases are TGTGCCAGCAACACTACAGGAAGAGCTAGCGGGAGGACCAACGAGCAGTACTTC.

This clone came up a few times. The chain has TRBV19 and TRBJ2-7, with 7 bases matching TRBD1. The CDR3 extends over 12 amino acids. Looked up from germline, CDR1 is LNHDA and CDR2 is SQIVND (reference sequence). Trimming took 3 bases from V and 5 from J; bases not matched to a gene: 1. This chain's CDR3 is CASSMRGHEQYF. For the CDR3, the DNA is TGTGCCAGTAGTATGAGGGGGCACGAGCAGTACTTC.

This chain links TRBV2 with TRBJ1-1, with 7 bases that match TRBD1. Trimming cost V 7 bases and J 1 base; bases outside gene matches: 3. The germline V gene encodes CDR1 SNHLY and CDR2 FYNNEI. The CDR3 contains 13 residues. CDR3: CASKGQENTEAFF. The CDR3 DNA is TGTGCCAGCAAAGGACAGGAGAACACTGAAGCTTTCTTT.

The chain uses TRBV9 and TRBJ2-3; D not certain. This CDR3 is 13 amino acids long. Per germline, CDR1 SGDLS and CDR2 YYNGEE. The V end lost 4 bases, the J end lost 6 bases, and 12 bases lay between the germline ends. CDR3 in DNA: TGTGCCAGCAGCCCCAATCCCCCCGATACGCAGTATTTT. Its protein is CASSPNPPDTQYF.

This clone has just a few counts. This chain connects TRBV2 to TRBJ1-1, with TRBD1 identical over 7 bases. V shed 10 bases, J shed 4 bases, and the junction held 12 bases outside the gene matches. The CDR3 has 14 residues. Germline CDR1 is SNHLY and CDR2 is FYNNEI. The CDR3 sequence: CATKQGQASTEAFF. In DNA, the CDR3 is TGTGCCACAAAACAGGGGCAGGCGTCCACTGAAGCTTTCTTT. The full variable domain, with the rest looked up from reference TRBV2 and TRBJ1-1, is EPEVTQTPSHQVTQMGQEVILRCVPISNHLYFYWYRQILGQKVEFLVSFYNNEISEKSEIFDDQFSVERPDGSNFTLKIRSTKLEDSAMYFCATKQGQASTEAFFGQGTRLTVV.

The sample holds a few counts of this clone. This chain links TRBV18 with TRBJ2-2, with D perhaps matching TRBD1 (5 bases). The CDR3 loop spans 15 amino acids. Trimming removed 1 base from V and 3 bases from J, with 9 bases in between. Germline V gene lookup returns CDR1 KGHSH and CDR2 LQKENI. Here the CDR3 reads CASSPLRVDTGELFF. The CDR3 DNA sequence: TGTGCCAGCTCACCACTCAGGGTGGACACCGGGGAGCTGTTTTTT.

The rearrangement uses TRBV6-5 and TRBJ2-2; TRBD2 matches 9 bases. The CDR3 spans 15 residues. Germline CDR1 MNHEY, CDR2 SVGAGI. V shed 9 bases, J shed 0 bases, and the junction held 5 bases outside the gene matches. CDR3: CASATSGANTGELFF. CDR3 DNA: TGTGCCAGTGCGACTAGCGGCGCGAACACCGGGGAGCTGTTTTTT.

J is TRBJ2-1 and V is TRBV2; 8 nucleotides line up with TRBD2. CDR1 is SNHLY and CDR2 is FYNNEI in the germline V gene. The CDR3 consists of 18 residues. The V gene end was trimmed by 3 bases and the J gene end by 1 base; junction bases not matched to a gene: 11. The CDR3 here is CASSDKVGTSRSYNEQFF. DNA for the CDR3: TGTGCCAGCAGTGATAAGGTCGGGACTAGTCGTTCCTACAATGAGCAGTTCTTC.

The chain uses TRBV7-9 and TRBJ2-7; 7 bases match TRBD1. The CDR3 spans 15 residues. The V and J ends lost 2 bases and 0 bases, in that order; junction bases with no gene match: 4. Germline V lookup: CDR1 SEHNR, CDR2 FQNEAQ (reference sequence). Here the CDR3 DNA reads TGTGCCAGCAGCTTACTAGGGGACAGCTCCTACGAGCAGTACTTC. This gives the protein CASSLLGDSSYEQYF. Looking up the rest from reference TRBV7-9 and TRBJ2-7 gives the full variable domain: DTGVSQNPRHKITKRGQNVTFRCDPISEHNRLYWYRQTLGQGPEFLTYFQNEAQLEKSRLLSDRFSAERPKGSFSTLEIQRTEQGDSAMYLCASSLLGDSSYEQYFGPGTRLTVT.

The chain recombines TRBV10-3 with TRBJ1-6; D remains ambiguous. CDR3 length equals 11 residues. Trimming took 4 bases from V and 14 from J, leaving 9 bases between them. The germline V gene encodes CDR1 ENHRY and CDR2 SYGVKD. This CDR3 reads CAISGPGTLHF. CDR3 DNA: TGTGCCATCAGTGGTCCGGGGACCCTCCACTTT.